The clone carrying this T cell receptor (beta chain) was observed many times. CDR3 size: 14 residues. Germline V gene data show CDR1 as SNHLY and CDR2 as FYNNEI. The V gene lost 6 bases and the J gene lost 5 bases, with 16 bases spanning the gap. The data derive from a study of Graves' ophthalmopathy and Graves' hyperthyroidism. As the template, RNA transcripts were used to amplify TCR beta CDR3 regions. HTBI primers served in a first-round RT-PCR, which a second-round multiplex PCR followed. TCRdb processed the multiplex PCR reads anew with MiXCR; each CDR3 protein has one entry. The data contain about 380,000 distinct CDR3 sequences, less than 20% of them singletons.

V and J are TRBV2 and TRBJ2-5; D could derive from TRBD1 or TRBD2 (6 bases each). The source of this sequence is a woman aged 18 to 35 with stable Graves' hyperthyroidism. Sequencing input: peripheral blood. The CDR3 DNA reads TGTGCCAGCAGCGTAATAGGGGGGCGTGAGACCCAGTACTTC. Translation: CASSVIGGRETQYF.